The 32 T cell receptor beta chains below all came from one sample that was sequenced in a study of radiation and T cells in renal cell carcinoma (dated by TCRdb to 2018 to 2020). The meaning of the sample's time point label: baseline pretreatment blood. The treatment or condition label of this sample denotes: 15 Gy SBRT to primary tumor, nephrectomy 4 weeks later. The library was generated by the immunoSEQ multiplex PCR assay. TCRdb mirrors the immuneACCESS table, restricted to in-frame sequences. Some clones are absent from its copies; in checked studies, under half trace to an unresolved V gene, and the reason for the others is unknown. The sample data list 95,000 to 150,000 clones, and approximately 78% of these were observed just once. Together, the top ten hold approximately 3% of the sample. The source material was blood, sampled from a patient whose treatment included radiotherapy and nephrectomy. The receptors derive from a woman aged 55-69 years with renal cell carcinoma.

The chain joins TRBV2 to TRBJ1-3; 11 bases are shared with TRBD1. The CDR3 extends over 18 amino acids. V dropped 6 bases and J dropped 0; count of bases not matched to a gene: 10. Germline V CDR1 and CDR2: SNHLY, FYNNEI. CDR3 in DNA: TGTGCCAGCAGACCCGGACAGGGGGCGACGAGCTCTGGAAACACCATATATTTT. Translated: CASRPGQGATSSGNTIYF. Full variable domain (rest looked up from reference TRBV2 and TRBJ1-3): EPEVTQTPSHQVTQMGQEVILRCVPISNHLYFYWYRQILGQKVEFLVSFYNNEISEKSEIFDDQFSVERPDGSNFTLKIRSTKLEDSAMYFCASRPGQGATSSGNTIYFGEGSWLTVV.

The CDR3 region has the DNA TGTGCCAGCAGCAAAGTTGTGTTGGCTCTTCCAGGCCCAGACACTGAAGCTTTCTTT. This encodes CASSKVVLALPGPDTEAFF. This chain connects TRBV21-1 to TRBJ1-1; the table names TRBD1, a call not compared with the DNA. TRBV21-1 is a pseudogene locus. The CDR3 sequence is 19 residues long.

As DNA, the CDR3 is TGCGCCAGCAGCTTCGATTTGAACACTGAAGCTTTCTTT. Residues: CASSFDLNTEAFF. The genes are TRBV5-1 and TRBJ1-1; D gene unclear. The V gene lost 2 bases and the J gene lost 0 bases, with 5 bases spanning the gap. CDR1 SGHRS and CDR2 YFSETQ come from the germline V gene. CDR3 length: 13 amino acids. Full variable domain (missing parts from reference TRBV5-1 and TRBJ1-1): KAGVTQTPRYLIKTRGQQVTLSCSPISGHRSVSWYQQTPGQGLQFLFEYFSETQRNKGNFPGRFSGRQFSNSRSEMNVSTLELGDSALYLCASSFDLNTEAFFGQGTRLTVV.

The rearrangement joins TRBV7-2 to TRBJ2-7, with 7 bases identical to TRBD2. CDR3 length: 15 amino acids. Unmatched junction bases numbered 15, after V lost 7 bases and J lost 6 bases. Germline values: CDR1 SGHTA, CDR2 FQGNSA. The CDR3 coding sequence is TGTGCCAGCACCACGGATGGGGGGGTAGGGCTCGAGCAGTACTTC. Translating gives CASTTDGGVGLEQYF.

J is TRBJ2-7 and V is TRBV4-3; D call uncertain. Germline V CDR1 and CDR2: LGHNA, YSLEER. V lost 0 bases and J 2 bases, leaving 11 bases between the germline ends. This CDR3 has 15 amino acids. CDR3 nucleotide sequence: TGCGCCAGCAGCCAAGATTATACACAAACCTACGAGCAGTACTTC. Residues: CASSQDYTQTYEQYF.

The table lists this clone with many counts. DNA for the CDR3: TGTGCCAGCAGGGGACAGGGTACATCCTACGAGCAGTACTTC. Its protein is CASRGQGTSYEQYF. The V gene is TRBV2, the J gene TRBJ2-7; 9 nucleotides match TRBD1. V lost 6 bases to trimming and J lost 1 base; unmatched junction nucleotides: 4. Germline values: CDR1 SNHLY, CDR2 FYNNEI. The CDR3 is 14 amino acids. Full variable domain (outside the CDR3, taken from reference TRBV2 and TRBJ2-7): EPEVTQTPSHQVTQMGQEVILRCVPISNHLYFYWYRQILGQKVEFLVSFYNNEISEKSEIFDDQFSVERPDGSNFTLKIRSTKLEDSAMYFCASRGQGTSYEQYFGPGTRLTVT.

This chain joins TRBV7-2 and TRBJ2-3; 8 nucleotides line up with TRBD2. CDR3 length equals 16 residues. CDR1 and CDR2 from the germline V gene are SGHTA and FQGNSA. The J segment lost 1 base and the V segment lost 2 bases, leaving 5 bases of the junction unmatched. Written as DNA, the CDR3 is TGTGCCAGCAGCTTACGGCTAGCGGGCCGCACAGATACGCAGTATTTT. This encodes CASSLRLAGRTDTQYF.

This clone has only a few counts. The genes are TRBV19 and TRBJ1-2; D call uncertain. Germline V gives CDR1 LNHDA, CDR2 SQIVND (reference sequence). The CDR3 sequence is 11 residues long. V was cut by 9 bases and J by 4 bases, with 9 bases left in between. The CDR3, as DNA: TGTGCCAGCGGAGATGGCTATGGCTACACCTTC. It specifies CASGDGYGYTF.

This clone showed up just a few times. The chain employs TRBV11-2 and TRBJ1-1; weak D call: TRBD1 (5 bases). V lost 2 bases to trimming and J lost 6 bases, with 7 bases between them. The CDR3 consists of 12 residues. CDR1 is SGHAT, CDR2 FQNNGV, per germline. The CDR3 here is CASSLLGAEAFF. As DNA, the CDR3 is TGTGCCAGCAGCTTACTAGGGGCTGAAGCTTTCTTT. Full variable domain (rest looked up from reference TRBV11-2 and TRBJ1-1): EAGVAQSPRYKIIEKRQSVAFWCNPISGHATLYWYQQILGQGPKLLIQFQNNGVVDDSQLPKDRFSAERLKGVDSTLKIQPAKLEDSAVYLCASSLLGAEAFFGQGTRLTVV.

The V and J genes are TRBV15 and TRBJ2-7; D tentatively reads TRBD1 or TRBD2 (6 bases each). V was trimmed by 4 bases and J by 6 bases, leaving 19 bases between them. Germline values: CDR1 LNHNV, CDR2 YYDKDF (reference sequence). CDR3 length: 15 amino acids. This CDR3 reads CATSKTGGGMFEQYF. The DNA of the CDR3 is TGTGCCACCAGCAAAACAGGAGGGGGGATGTTCGAGCAGTACTTC. Using reference TRBV15 and TRBJ2-7 for the parts outside the CDR3, the full variable domain is DAMVIQNPRYQVTQFGKPVTLSCSQTLNHNVMYWYQQKSSQAPKLLFHYYDKDFNNEADTPDNFQSRRPNTSFCFLDIRSPGLGDTAMYLCATSKTGGGMFEQYFGPGTRLTVT.

V is TRBV6-1 and J is TRBJ2-7, with D uncertain. Trimming removed 7 bases from V and 2 bases from J, with 15 bases in between. The CDR3 loop spans 14 amino acids. Per the germline V gene, CDR1 is MNHNS and CDR2 is SASEGT. DNA of the CDR3: TGTGCCAGCACCAGATTACTGGGGACCTACGAGCAGTACTTC. Translated, it gives CASTRLLGTYEQYF.

There are a few counts of this clone. The chain uses TRBV2 and TRBJ1-4, with TRBD1 identical over 9 bases. The V segment lost 6 bases and the J segment 6 bases; nucleotides outside the gene matches: 5. Germline-derived CDR1 and CDR2 are SNHLY and FYNNEI. The CDR3 has 14 residues. The CDR3 spells CASRRDRVDEKLFF. The CDR3 nucleotides read TGTGCCAGCAGGAGGGACAGGGTGGATGAAAAACTGTTTTTT.

The V gene is TRBV19, the J gene TRBJ2-7, with D unresolved. CDR3 length: 12 amino acids. Per germline, CDR1 LNHDA and CDR2 SQIVND (reference sequence). Trimming shortened V by 3 bases and J by 6 bases, and 9 bases separated the two germline ends. The CDR3, as DNA: TGTGCCAGTAGTATCCCTGGGTCCGAGCAGTACTTC. This encodes CASSIPGSEQYF.

This clone was detected only once. This chain joins TRBV18 and TRBJ2-1, with D hard to call. Germline V gene lookup returns CDR1 KGHSH and CDR2 LQKENI. The CDR3 consists of 15 residues. The V end was cut by 0 bases, the J end by 0 bases, with 6 bases between. The DNA for the CDR3 is TGTGCCAGCTCACCACCGGATTTCTCCTACAATGAGCAGTTCTTC. This sequence encodes CASSPPDFSYNEQFF.

The CDR3 region is CASSPRDRGHEQYF. The CDR3 region has the DNA TGTGCCAGCAGCCCCCGGGACAGGGGCCACGAGCAGTACTTC. This sequence joins TRBV7-2 and TRBJ2-7; TRBD1 aligns across 10 bases. The CDR3 is made up of 14 amino acids. V dropped 5 bases and J dropped 5; count of bases not matched to a gene: 6. The V gene's germline CDR1 is SGHTA and CDR2 FQGNSA.

The chain has TRBV7-2 and TRBJ2-7; perhaps D is TRBD1 or TRBD2 (5 bases each). This CDR3 contains 15 residues. Germline V gives CDR1 SGHTA, CDR2 FQGNSA. The germline V and J ends were trimmed by 1 base and 3 bases, with 13 bases remaining between them. The CDR3 coding sequence is TGTGCCAGCAGCTTAGGGGACCTGTGGAACTACGAGCAGTACTTC. This gives the protein CASSLGDLWNYEQYF.

V usage is TRBV29-1 and J usage is TRBJ2-2, with TRBD1 matching over 7 bases. The CDR3 covers 11 residues. Trimming took 1 base from V and 13 from J; bases not matched to a gene: 3. Germline V gene lookup returns CDR1 SQVTM and CDR2 ANQGSEA. CDR3 amino acids: CSVEAGGGLFF. In nucleotides, the CDR3 is TGCAGCGTTGAAGCAGGGGGTGGGCTGTTTTTT.

This clone has a single count. V is TRBV25-1 and J is TRBJ1-1, with D hard to call. Trimming pared 5 bases from V and 2 bases from J, leaving 12 bases between. Germline CDR1 reads MGHDK; CDR2 reads SYGVNS. The CDR3 is 14 amino acids. Here the CDR3 reads CASSLVEVNTEAFF. In DNA form, the CDR3 reads TGTGCCAGCAGTCTCGTTGAGGTTAACACTGAAGCTTTCTTT. Filled out from reference TRBV25-1 and TRBJ1-1, the complete variable domain reads EADIYQTPRYLVIGTGKKITLECSQTMGHDKMYWYQQDPGMELHLIHYSYGVNSTEKGDLSSESTVSRIRTEHFPLTLESARPSHTSQYLCASSLVEVNTEAFFGQGTRLTVV.

J is TRBJ2-1 and V is TRBV7-9; D not certain. Germline V gene lookup returns CDR1 SEHNR and CDR2 FQNEAQ (reference sequence). Trimming removed 4 bases from V and 0 bases from J, with 13 bases in between. This CDR3 spans 16 amino acids. The CDR3 loop is CASSSWSTSSYNEQFF. In DNA form, the CDR3 reads TGTGCCAGCAGCTCTTGGAGTACCAGCTCCTACAATGAGCAGTTCTTC.

CDR3 sequence: CASIEHSGQETQYF. The CDR3 DNA reads as TGTGCCAGCATTGAGCATTCAGGACAAGAGACCCAGTACTTC. This rearrangement joins TRBV2 to TRBJ2-5; D is undetermined. The germline V gene encodes CDR1 SNHLY and CDR2 FYNNEI. CDR3 size: 14 residues. Trimming removed 7 bases at V and 2 bases at J, with 14 bases between.

This clone was observed a handful of times. The gene calls are TRBV9 and TRBJ2-6; the D gene is possibly TRBD2 (6 bases). Germline lookup yields CDR1 SGDLS and CDR2 YYNGEE. This CDR3 contains 19 residues. Trimming took 4 bases from V and 2 from J, leaving 22 bases between them. CDR3 sequence: CASSPPPRLGTPGANVLTF. The CDR3 DNA follows: TGTGCCAGCAGCCCCCCTCCGAGGCTAGGGACTCCTGGGGCCAACGTCCTGACTTTC.

J is TRBJ2-5 and V is TRBV5-1; D gene unclear. Germline V gene data show CDR1 as SGHRS and CDR2 as YFSETQ. Trimming cost V 6 bases and J 6 bases, with 12 bases left between them. CDR3 length: 12 residues. The CDR3 nucleotides are TGCGCCAGCATCTCCCTCAGTAAGACCCAGTACTTC. This gives the protein CASISLSKTQYF.

This clone appeared once. The CDR3 is CASSPYYGAAGEQYF. CDR3 DNA sequence: TGTGCCAGCTCACCATATTACGGGGCGGCGGGAGAGCAGTACTTC. The chain joins TRBV18 to TRBJ2-7, with D possibly matching TRBD2 (6 bases). The V end was cut by 2 bases, the J end by 7 bases, with 18 bases between. Germline lookup yields CDR1 KGHSH and CDR2 LQKENI. The length of the CDR3 is 15 residues.

In this sample, this clone turned up once. DNA for the CDR3: TGTGCCAGCTCACTCCTCATCGGGGAGCTGTTTTTT. This translates into CASSLLIGELFF. This sequence joins TRBV18 and TRBJ2-2; no firm D call. Germline values: CDR1 KGHSH, CDR2 LQKENI. V lost 4 bases to trimming and J lost 7 bases, with 7 bases between them. The CDR3 sequence is 12 residues long. Drawing the rest from reference TRBV18 and TRBJ2-2, the complete variable domain is NAGVMQNPRHLVRRRGQEARLRCSPMKGHSHVYWYRQLPEEGLKFMVYLQKENIIDESGMPKERFSAEFPKEGPSILRIQQVVRGDSAAYFCASSLLIGELFFGEGSRLTVL.

This sequence joins TRBV11-2 and TRBJ1-2; D perhaps matches TRBD1 (5 bases). The V end was cut by 0 bases, the J end by 10 bases, with 18 bases between. The CDR3 loop spans 15 amino acids. Looked up from germline, CDR1 is SGHAT and CDR2 is FQNNGV. CDR3 DNA sequence: TGTGCCAGCAGCTTAGATGGCGGACAAGGACGCGCCTACACCTTC. The encoded protein is CASSLDGGQGRAYTF.

This chain links TRBV10-3 with TRBJ1-2, with D unclear. The V gene's germline CDR1 is ENHRY and CDR2 SYGVKD. Between the trimmed V and J ends, which lost 4 bases and 3 bases, there was a span of 15 bases. This CDR3 has 15 amino acids. The CDR3 region is CAISGTGGSDYGYTF. DNA for the CDR3: TGTGCCATCAGTGGGACGGGAGGGAGTGACTATGGCTACACCTTC.

Turning to this clone: This CDR3 is also generated by other DNA sequences in the sample. The chain combines TRBV18 with TRBJ2-7, with 8 nucleotides matching TRBD1. This CDR3 spans 14 amino acids. CDR1 KGHSH and CDR2 LQKENI come from the germline V gene. After removal of 2 bases from V and 4 bases from J, the junction contained 4 bases not matched to a gene. The DNA for the CDR3 is TGTGCCAGCTCACCAGGACAGGGCGCTTACGAGCAGTACTTC. It codes for CASSPGQGAYEQYF. The whole variable domain, filled in from reference TRBV18 and TRBJ2-7, reads NAGVMQNPRHLVRRRGQEARLRCSPMKGHSHVYWYRQLPEEGLKFMVYLQKENIIDESGMPKERFSAEFPKEGPSILRIQQVVRGDSAAYFCASSPGQGAYEQYFGPGTRLTVT.

This chain connects TRBV9 to TRBJ1-3, with D uncertain. CDR3 length: 16 amino acids. Trimming pared 1 base from V and 0 bases from J, leaving 11 bases between. Per the germline V gene, CDR1 is SGDLS and CDR2 is YYNGEE. The CDR3 spells CASSVKIGSSGNTIYF. The CDR3 region has the DNA TGTGCCAGCAGCGTAAAGATAGGTTCCTCTGGAAACACCATATATTTT.

CDR3 loop: CASSTDRGRGYTF. In nucleotides, the CDR3 is TGTGCCAGCTCAACTGACAGGGGTCGCGGCTACACCTTC. The V gene is TRBV18, the J gene TRBJ1-2; 8 positions agree with TRBD1. This CDR3 comprises 13 residues. In germline, CDR1 is KGHSH, CDR2 LQKENI. V trimming: 5 bases; J trimming: 8 bases; junction bases outside the gene matches: 7.

This clone has only one observation. The V call is TRBV7-3, the J call TRBJ2-1; 9 bases map to TRBD2. The CDR3 runs 16 residues. Germline CDR1 reads SGHTA; CDR2 reads FQGTGA. J lost 2 bases, V lost 2 bases, and 4 bases had no gene match. This chain's CDR3 is CASSLAGGRAYNEQFF. For the CDR3, the DNA is TGTGCCAGCAGCTTAGCGGGCGGGAGGGCCTACAATGAGCAGTTCTTC.

This chain uses TRBV4-3 with TRBJ2-7; TRBD1 matches at 8 bases. CDR3 size: 14 residues. V shed 0 bases and J 2 bases; nucleotides not matched to a gene: 0. Germline V gene data show CDR1 as LGHNA and CDR2 as YSLEER. The CDR3 region has the DNA TGCGCCAGCAGCCAAGAGGACAGGGCCTACGAGCAGTACTTC. As protein: CASSQEDRAYEQYF.

There are a few counts of this clone. The chain carries TRBV19 and TRBJ1-1, with D tentatively TRBD1 (5 bases). V shed 3 bases and J shed 1 base, with 12 bases lying between them. Per the germline V gene, CDR1 is LNHDA and CDR2 is SQIVND (reference sequence). There are 15 residues in the CDR3. The CDR3 DNA sequence: TGTGCCAGTAGTATGAGCAGGGTTGAGAACACTGAAGCTTTCTTT. As protein: CASSMSRVENTEAFF.